A selection of T cell receptor beta chains follows, all from one sample in a study of blood T cell repertoires in COVID-19. This table comes from immunoSEQ multiplex PCR, and its TCRdb copy is limited to in-frame clones, with some not included. The table lists about 100,000 clones, roughly 90% of them singletons, with approximately 5.4% in the top ten. The sequenced sample was peripheral blood. Every receptor here comes from a woman aged 50 to 60 with COVID-19, enrolled during active disease. Each CDR3 is given with its conserved first and last residue. The D gene is left open where the match is weak. Clone size is shown for a subset of rows, as once, few, many or a class of expanded clone.

15,TRBD1,TRBJ2-1,few,TRBV7-3,TGTGCCAGCAGCTCCCGACAGGGGGGAGACGATGAGCAGTTCTTC,CASSSRQGGDDEQFF
12,NA,TRBJ1-1,NA,TRBV6-6,TGTGCCAGCAGTTATCAGTACACTGAAGCTTTCTTT,CASSYQYTEAFF
13,NA,TRBJ2-7,NA,TRBV19,TGTGCCAGTAGTATAGCGGGGGGCTCCGAGCAGTACTTC,CASSIAGGSEQYF
19,TRBD2,TRBJ2-4,NA,TRBV19,TGTGCCAGTAGTATGAGCGGGGGCTTACCTTCCTTAGCCAAAAACATTCAGTACTTC,CASSMSGGLPSLAKNIQYF
14,NA,TRBJ2-7,once,TRBV7-9,TGTGCCAGCAGCCGCGGCGGAGAAGGTAACGAGCAGTACTTC,CASSRGGEGNEQYF
14,TRBD2,TRBJ2-1,NA,TRBV10-3,TGTGCCATCAGTGAAAAGGGACTAGCCAATGAGCAGTTCTTC,CAISEKGLANEQFF
15,TRBD1,TRBJ1-4,NA,TRBV5-1,TGCGCCAGCATGCTCGGGACAGGGCCTAATGAAAAACTGTTTTTT,CASMLGTGPNEKLFF
16,NA,TRBJ2-7,medium-sized,TRBV5-1,TGCGCCAGCAGCTTGGCCGGGGGGCCGACTGTCTACGAGCAGTACTTC,CASSLAGGPTVYEQYF
16,NA,TRBJ1-3,NA,TRBV28,TGTGCCAGCAGTTTTTCATTCGCGTCCTTGGGAAACACCATATATTTT,CASSFSFASLGNTIYF
17,NA,TRBJ1-2,NA,TRBV3-1/TRBV3-2,TGTGCCAGCAGCCAAGAATCTGCGGGCAGGTCTAACTATGGCTACACCTTC,CASSQESAGRSNYGYTF
15,TRBD1,TRBJ1-4,NA,TRBV19,TGTGCCAGTAGAGGACAGGGGGACACTAATGAAAAACTGTTTTTT,CASRGQGDTNEKLFF
15,TRBD2,TRBJ2-2,NA,TRBV7-2,TGTGCCAGCAGCCACGGGCCGGGACTAACCGGGGAGCTGTTTTTT,CASSHGPGLTGELFF
16,TRBD1,TRBJ2-7,NA,TRBV7-2,TGTGCCAGCAGTTTCCAGACGGGACAGGGGATTTACGAGCAGTACTTC,CASSFQTGQGIYEQYF
15,NA,TRBJ1-1,once,TRBV5-6,TGTGCCAGCAGCTTGTGGGCAGGGATAAACAATGAAGCTTTCTTT,CASSLWAGINNEAFF
12,TRBD1,TRBJ1-1,NA,TRBV30,TGTGCCTGGAACATTAAACAGGGGGAAGCTTTCTTT,CAWNIKQGEAFF
13,NA,TRBJ1-2,NA,TRBV29-1,TGCAGCGTAGCCCAGGACAGTAACTATGGCTACACCTTC,CSVAQDSNYGYTF
13,NA,TRBJ1-5,NA,TRBV28,TGTGCCAGCATTGAACAAAGCAATCAGCCCCAGCATTTT,CASIEQSNQPQHF
16,TRBD1,TRBJ1-2,NA,TRBV2,TGTGCCAGCCCTTCATCCCCGGGACAGGGGATGGGTCGCTACACCTTC,CASPSSPGQGMGRYTF
13,NA,TRBJ1-1,NA,TRBV19,TGTGCCAGTAGTATAGCAGTGAACACTGAAGCTTTCTTT,CASSIAVNTEAFF
14,TRBD1,TRBJ2-5,NA,TRBV7-2,TGTGCCAGCAGCCAAGACAGGGCGTGGGAGACCCAGTACTTC,CASSQDRAWETQYF
15,TRBD1,TRBJ2-7,NA,TRBV27,TGTGCCAGCAGTTCCCCCGGGACAGGGATTCGCGAGCAGTACTTC,CASSSPGTGIREQYF
15,TRBD2,TRBJ2-1,NA,TRBV11-2,TGTGCCAGCAGCCCCAGCGGGGGGGCCGCCAATGAGCAGTTCTTC,CASSPSGGAANEQFF
16,NA,TRBJ2-1,once,TRBV3-1/TRBV3-2,TGTGCCAGCAGCCCCTCCGGGACAATCGATTACAATGAGCAGTTCTTC,CASSPSGTIDYNEQFF
14,NA,TRBJ1-5,NA,TRBV27,TGTGCCAGCAGTCCCCAAGGGGGCAATCAGCCCCAGCATTTT,CASSPQGGNQPQHF
14,NA,TRBJ2-7,NA,TRBV28,TGTGCCAGCAGTTTCAGGGTGAGGCTGGACGAGCAGTACTTC,CASSFRVRLDEQYF
14,TRBD1,TRBJ2-7,NA,TRBV19,TGTGCCAGTAGTATATCCGACAGGGGGTACGAGCAGTACTTC,CASSISDRGYEQYF
17,TRBD2,TRBJ2-2,NA,TRBV28,TGTGCCAGCAGTTTATGGGGACTAGCGGGGGGGCCCGGGGAGCTGTTTTTT,CASSLWGLAGGPGELFF
13,TRBD2,TRBJ2-1,NA,TRBV18,TGTGCCAGCTCACCGGGACTAGACGATGAGCAGTTCTTC,CASSPGLDDEQFF
17,TRBD1,TRBJ1-2,NA,TRBV5-4,TGTGCCAGCAGCCCCGACACGACCCGGACAGGGGGAGATGGCTACACCTTC,CASSPDTTRTGGDGYTF
17,NA,TRBJ2-5,NA,TRBV11-3,TGTGCCAGCAGCTTGGGAGAGGTGGGGGGTCGCAAAGAGACCCAGTACTTC,CASSLGEVGGRKETQYF
12,TRBD1,TRBJ1-4,NA,TRBV12-3/TRBV12-4,TGTGCCAGCAGCAGGGGGAGGGAAAAACTGTTTTTT,CASSRGREKLFF
16,TRBD2,TRBJ2-5,few,TRBV6-5,TGTGCCAGCAGTTACGGGGCTAGCGGGTACCAAGAGACCCAGTACTTC,CASSYGASGYQETQYF
15,TRBD2,TRBJ2-3,NA,TRBV24-1,TGTGCCACCAGTGATTACAGCGGGGGCGCAGATACGCAGTATTTT,CATSDYSGGADTQYF
15,NA,TRBJ2-7,NA,TRBV9,TGTGCCAGCAGCGTAGGGACAGCCGTTAGAGACGAGCAGTACTTC,CASSVGTAVRDEQYF
13,NA,TRBJ2-2,NA,TRBV7-2,TGTGCCAGCAGCTTAGCCGGGACCGGGGAGCTGTTTTTT,CASSLAGTGELFF
18,TRBD1,TRBJ1-4,NA,TRBV25-1,TGTGCCAGCAGTGAACGGGACAGGGGGCAGGCAACTAATGAAAAACTGTTTTTT,CASSERDRGQATNEKLFF
16,NA,TRBJ1-6,once,TRBV7-9,TGTGCCAGCAGCTCCAATAAGGGGGACCGCCGATTCCCCCTCCACTTT,CASSSNKGDRRFPLHF
14,NA,TRBJ1-6,NA,TRBV6-5,TGTGCCAGCACCTCTCGGGGGTGGAATTCACCCCTCCACTTT,CASTSRGWNSPLHF
16,NA,TRBJ2-3,NA,TRBV7-9,TGTGCCAGCAGCTTATCAGGAGGGGGGGCAAGAGATACGCAGTATTTT,CASSLSGGGARDTQYF
13,TRBD2,TRBJ2-7,NA,TRBV11-3,TGTGCCAGCAGCTTGCGGGGGGCAGCTGGCCAGTACTTC,CASSLRGAAGQYF
13,NA,TRBJ2-7,NA,TRBV12-3/TRBV12-4,TGTGCCAGCAGTCTTGGACAGACCTACGAGCAGTACTTC,CASSLGQTYEQYF
15,TRBD1,TRBJ1-4,NA,TRBV4-1,TGCGCCAGCAGCCAACCACAGGGGTTTAATGAAAAACTGTTTTTT,CASSQPQGFNEKLFF
14,NA,TRBJ2-7,NA,TRBV15,TGTGCCACCAGCAGAGAATCGCGGGGTATTGAGCAGTACTTC,CATSRESRGIEQYF
17,NA,TRBJ2-6,NA,TRBV6-2/TRBV6-3,TGTGCCAGCAGTTACAGGGGAATTGGATCTGGGGCCAACGTCCTGACTTTC,CASSYRGIGSGANVLTF
16,TRBD1,TRBJ1-5,NA,TRBV18,TGTGCCAGCTCACCCTCGACAGGGAGTAACAATCAGCCCCAGCATTTT,CASSPSTGSNNQPQHF
15,TRBD1,TRBJ1-5,NA,TRBV5-5,TGTGCCAGCAGCTTAGAGGGACAGAGACATCAGCCCCAGCATTTT,CASSLEGQRHQPQHF
11,NA,TRBJ1-1,NA,TRBV5-6,TGTGCCAGCAGCTTGAAAAGGGAGGCTTTCTTT,CASSLKREAFF
16,TRBD1,TRBJ1-2,NA,TRBV5-4,TGTGCCAGCACAGTGGGGGGACAGCCTCGGGGCTATGGCTACACCTTC,CASTVGGQPRGYGYTF
15,NA,TRBJ2-2,NA,TRBV18,TGTGCCAGCTCATCTGACGGGGCGAACACCGGGGAGCTGTTTTTT,CASSSDGANTGELFF
15,TRBD1,TRBJ2-2,once,TRBV9,TGTGCCAGCAGCGTTGGACAGGCGAACACCGGGGAGCTGTTTTTT,CASSVGQANTGELFF
14,NA,TRBJ2-5,NA,TRBV15,TGTGCCACCAGCAGAGATTCAATTTCAGAGACCCAGTACTTC,CATSRDSISETQYF
16,TRBD1,TRBJ2-2,NA,TRBV18,TGTGCCAGCTCACCCTGGACAGGGGTAGACACCGGGGAGCTGTTTTTT,CASSPWTGVDTGELFF